The 16 T cell receptor beta chains given below trace back to one sample, sequenced in a study of cytomegalovirus exposure and HLA in healthy donors. Primers for the PCR totalled 60 Vbeta and 13 Jbeta. Profiled with immunoSEQ multiplex PCR; TCRdb holds only in-frame clones, not every one. The table records over 100,000 clones, 60% to 80% of them present only once. Sequenced sample: PBMCs. These TCRs come from a male donor in good health and CMV-seronegative.

The chain is built from TRBV19 and TRBJ1-1, with D tentatively TRBD1 (6 bases). Germline lookup yields CDR1 LNHDA and CDR2 SQIVND (reference sequence). The CDR3 length is 15 residues. V lost 3 bases and J lost 4, with 15 bases in between. The CDR3 nucleotides read TGTGCCAGTAGTATCCCGGGGGGGGCGCGCACTGAAGCTTTCTTT. This sequence encodes CASSIPGGARTEAFF.

V usage is TRBV2 and J usage is TRBJ1-6, with a tentative D call TRBD1 (5 bases). The V end was cut by 8 bases, the J end by 6 bases, with 17 bases between. The CDR3 totals 15 residues. CDR1 and CDR2 from the germline V gene are SNHLY and FYNNEI. CDR3 sequence: CASAGRGNGNSPLHF. The CDR3 DNA is TGTGCCAGCGCCGGAAGGGGTAATGGTAATTCACCCCTCCACTTT.

This clone was counted only a few times. This chain uses TRBV4-1 with TRBJ1-2, with a weak D call TRBD1 (6 bases). V was cut by 1 base and J by 2 bases, with 14 bases left in between. The CDR3 is 16 amino acids. Germline loops: CDR1 MGHRA, CDR2 YSYEKL. The CDR3 DNA follows: TGCGCCAGCAGCCAAGCCCTCGGACAGCCAAACTATGGCTACACCTTC. Translating it yields CASSQALGQPNYGYTF.

This sequence joins TRBV9 and TRBJ2-2, with D unclear. CDR3 length: 13 amino acids. The V and J ends lost 3 bases and 3 bases respectively, with 6 bases between them. Germline V gives CDR1 SGDLS, CDR2 YYNGEE. CDR3 sequence reads: CASSGVDTGELFF. CDR3 coding DNA: TGTGCCAGCAGCGGTGTAGACACCGGGGAGCTGTTTTTT. Using reference TRBV9 and TRBJ2-2 for the parts outside the CDR3, the full variable domain is DSGVTQTPKHLITATGQRVTLRCSPRSGDLSVYWYQQSLDQGLQFLIQYYNGEERAKGNILERFSAQQFPDLHSELNLSSLELGDSALYFCASSGVDTGELFFGEGSRLTVL.

The rearrangement uses TRBV28 and TRBJ1-1; a possible D gene is TRBD1 (5 bases). V was trimmed by 8 bases and J by 3 bases, leaving 16 bases between them. Germline V gene data show CDR1 as MDHEN and CDR2 as SYDVKM. This CDR3 is 14 amino acids long. CDR3 residues: CASYHGGGDTEAFF. The CDR3 nucleotides are TGTGCCAGCTATCACGGGGGGGGAGACACTGAAGCTTTCTTT.

The chain links TRBV28 to TRBJ2-3, with D possibly being TRBD1 (5 bases). From germline, CDR1 is MDHEN and CDR2 SYDVKM. Trimming removed 6 bases at V and 7 bases at J, with 11 bases between. The CDR3 runs to 12 residues. CDR3 nucleotides: TGTGCCAGCAGCCCCGGACAAAATACGCAGTATTTT. The encoded protein is CASSPGQNTQYF.

The chain couples TRBV7-2 to TRBJ1-6; a possible D gene is TRBD1 (5 bases). CDR1 SGHTA and CDR2 FQGNSA come from the germline V gene. The germline V and J ends were trimmed by 5 bases and 4 bases, with 9 bases remaining between them. There are 14 residues in the CDR3. CDR3 sequence (DNA): TGTGCCAGCAGCCCTCAGGGTTATAATTCACCCCTCCACTTT. This gives the protein CASSPQGYNSPLHF.

In DNA form, the CDR3 reads TGTGCCAGCAGCTTAGAAGTCCCGGGACAGCGAACCTACGAGCAGTACTTC. This encodes CASSLEVPGQRTYEQYF. This chain uses TRBV7-2 with TRBJ2-7; 7 bases are shared with TRBD1. The germline CDR1 and CDR2 sequences are SGHTA and FQGNSA. CDR3 length: 17 amino acids. The ends lost 1 base at V and 2 bases at J; junction bases unmatched: 11.

In this sample, this clone turned up once. The DNA of the CDR3 is TGTGCCAGCAGCTTAGTGTCTCAGGGAAGGGGCGACAATGAGCAGTTCTTC. This encodes CASSLVSQGRGDNEQFF. The chain combines TRBV7-2 with TRBJ2-1, with D possibly matching TRBD1 (5 bases). Trimming left V 1 base short and J 5 bases short, with 18 bases between. The CDR3 is 17 amino acids. Germline V gene sequence: CDR1 SGHTA, CDR2 FQGNSA.

The chain has TRBV9 and TRBJ2-6, with D possibly being TRBD2 (5 bases). The V and J ends lost 3 bases and 8 bases respectively, with 12 bases between them. In germline, CDR1 is SGDLS, CDR2 YYNGEE. The CDR3 covers 14 residues. CDR3 loop: CASSGRYGSNVLTF. The CDR3 DNA sequence: TGTGCCAGCAGCGGGAGGTATGGATCCAACGTCCTGACTTTC.

CDR3 protein: CASSLETSGRGETQYF. DNA of the CDR3: TGTGCCAGCAGCTTAGAGACTAGCGGGAGGGGAGAGACCCAGTACTTC. This chain links TRBV7-6 with TRBJ2-5; 14 nucleotides agree with TRBD2. Germline CDR1 reads SGHVS; CDR2 reads FNYEAQ. Trimming took 1 base from V and 4 from J; bases not matched to a gene: 2. The CDR3 length is 16 residues.

The table lists this clone with a few counts. The chain joins TRBV25-1 to TRBJ2-1; 7 nucleotides align to TRBD1. Germline V CDR1 and CDR2: MGHDK, SYGVNS. The CDR3 has 14 residues. Trimming took 4 bases from V and 5 from J; bases not matched to a gene: 5. The CDR3 sequence is CASSGDRVNNEQFF. CDR3 nucleotide sequence: TGTGCCAGCAGTGGAGACAGGGTCAACAATGAGCAGTTCTTC.

A few counts support this clone. CDR3 coding DNA: TGCGCCAGCAGCCAAGCCCTGGGCCCCTATGGCTACACCTTC. It encodes CASSQALGPYGYTF. The chain has TRBV4-3 and TRBJ1-2; D not certain. CDR3 length: 14 amino acids. The V gene lost 1 base and the J gene lost 4 bases, with 10 bases spanning the gap. Germline CDR1 reads LGHNA; CDR2 reads YSLEER.

The CDR3 region is CASSLGRTGSYNEQFF. In nucleotides, the CDR3 is TGCGCCAGCAGCTTGGGACGGACAGGTTCCTACAATGAGCAGTTCTTC. The chain is built from TRBV5-1 and TRBJ2-1; 7 nucleotides agree with TRBD1. Looked up from germline, CDR1 is SGHRS and CDR2 is YFSETQ. V dropped 0 bases and J dropped 1; count of bases not matched to a gene: 4. The CDR3 is made up of 16 amino acids.

This chain connects TRBV19 to TRBJ2-2; 7 bases line up with TRBD1. This CDR3 region has 17 residues. Germline CDR1 reads LNHDA; CDR2 reads SQIVND (reference sequence). With 3 bases clipped from V and 5 bases from J, the junction kept 12 bases outside the gene matches. CDR3 sequence (DNA): TGTGCCAGTAGTATTGTAGGGGGCGCGGTAGGAACCGGGGAGCTGTTTTTT. Its translation is CASSIVGGAVGTGELFF.

This clone occurred a few times. The V gene is TRBV7-2, the J gene TRBJ2-5; no clear D. CDR3 length: 13 residues. V shed 3 bases and J shed 1 base, with 6 bases lying between them. Per the germline V gene, CDR1 is SGHTA and CDR2 is FQGNSA. This chain's CDR3 is CASSFSSQETQYF. The CDR3 DNA reads as TGTGCCAGCAGCTTCTCTTCCCAAGAGACCCAGTACTTC.